Listed here is a single T cell receptor beta chain. The entry originates in a study of blood T cell repertoires in COVID-19. On the study more broadly: Acute and convalescent COVID-19 specimens originated in the United States, Italy and Spain. PBMCs, B-cell-depleted T cells, or T cells were the source of the cDNA or gDNA that made up the material.

Per the authors' pipeline: Cell counts per sample came from amplifying reference gene primers. The table came from immunoSEQ multiplex PCR; TCRdb's copy has only in-frame clones and leaves some out. V, J and clone size were drawn from that table, and D and trimming were deduced from the DNA. The sample lists about 280,000 clones; approximately 83% were seen once. The length of the CDR3 is 16 residues. Germline values: CDR1 SGHRS, CDR2 YFSETQ. V was clipped by 4 bases and J by 8 bases; unmatched bases: 13. Material: peripheral blood. The genes are TRBV5-1 and TRBJ2-1; the match to TRBD2 covers 9 bases. This TCR was recovered from a woman aged 45-65 years who had recovered from COVID-19. The CDR3: CASSRSGRGGQYEQFF. CDR3 nucleotides: TGCGCCAGCAGCCGCTCTGGGCGGGGGGGCCAGTATGAGCAGTTCTTC.